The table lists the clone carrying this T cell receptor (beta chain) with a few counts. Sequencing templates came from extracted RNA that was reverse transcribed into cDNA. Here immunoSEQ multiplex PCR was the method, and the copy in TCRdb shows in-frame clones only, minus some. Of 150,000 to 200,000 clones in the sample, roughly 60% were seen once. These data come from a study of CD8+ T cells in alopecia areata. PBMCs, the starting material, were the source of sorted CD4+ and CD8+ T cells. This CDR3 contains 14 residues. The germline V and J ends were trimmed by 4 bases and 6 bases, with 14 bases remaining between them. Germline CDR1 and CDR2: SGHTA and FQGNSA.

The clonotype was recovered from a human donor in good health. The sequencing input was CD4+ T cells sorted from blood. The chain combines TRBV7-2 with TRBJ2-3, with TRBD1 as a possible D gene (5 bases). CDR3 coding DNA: TGTGCCAGCAGCTCCTTGTCAGGGTGGGATACGCAGTATTTT. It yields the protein CASSSLSGWDTQYF.